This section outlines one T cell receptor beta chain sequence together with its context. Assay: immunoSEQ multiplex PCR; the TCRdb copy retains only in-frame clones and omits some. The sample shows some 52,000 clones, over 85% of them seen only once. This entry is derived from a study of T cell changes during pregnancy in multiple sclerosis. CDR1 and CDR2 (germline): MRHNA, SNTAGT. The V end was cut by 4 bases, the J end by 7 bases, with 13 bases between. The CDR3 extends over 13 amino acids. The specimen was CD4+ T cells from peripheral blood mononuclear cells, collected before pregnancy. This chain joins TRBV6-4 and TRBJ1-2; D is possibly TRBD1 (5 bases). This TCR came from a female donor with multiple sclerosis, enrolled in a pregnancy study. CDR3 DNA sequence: TGTGCCAGCAGTGGCGACAGTTACGGTGGCTACACCTTC. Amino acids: CASSGDSYGGYTF.